This TCR beta chain was sequenced for a study of blood T cell repertoires in COVID-19. Overall study context: Collection of acute and convalescent COVID-19 samples took place in the United States, Italy and Spain. Sample material is recorded as cDNA or gDNA derived from T cells, B-cell-depleted T cells, or PBMCs.

Per germline, CDR1 KGHSH and CDR2 LQKENI. The CDR3 is 16 residues long. V lost 0 bases, J lost 6 bases, and 18 bases lay in between. This clone has only one observation. Per the study methods: For nucleated cells, counts were estimated from reference gene primer amplification. Assay: immunoSEQ multiplex PCR; the TCRdb copy retains only in-frame clones and omits some. The DNA gave D and trimming, while V, J and clone size come from that table. Among 200,000 to 250,000 clones listed, less than 90% were seen once. The TCR was taken from an elderly woman with active or convalescent COVID-19. This chain joins TRBV18 and TRBJ2-7, with a possible D match to TRBD1 (6 bases). Material: peripheral blood. The CDR3, as DNA: TGTGCCAGCTCACCACCTGTACGAAAAAACAGGGTCGAGCAGTACTTC. This encodes CASSPPVRKNRVEQYF.